This TCR beta chain was documented in a study of blood T cell repertoires in COVID-19 (dated by TCRdb to 2018 to 2020). About the full investigation: Collaborator samples came from the United States, Italy and Spain and covered acute and convalescent phases of COVID-19. The material from the prospective study consisted of cDNA or gDNA derived from T cells, B-cell-depleted T cells, or PBMCs. Subjects who had been exposed to COVID-19, were actively infected with it, or had recovered from it provided the deeply sampled blood TCRbeta repertoires that made up the dataset. The repertoires were made available in a free public database intended to serve as a resource for research on the immune response to SARS-CoV-2. The samples were drawn from two sources: the first 160 participants of the ongoing ImmuneRACE study, and 1,000 to 1,500 subjects contributed by 6 global collaborators. A de-identified subject ID, COVID-19 status, age in years and sex were almost always included in the sample metadata. Where HLA class I and class II types were available, the types were taken from metadata supplied by the sample provider, not from assay-based typing. The paper's findings and limits, for the study overall: Clinical and demographic metadata were provided uncurated, with the amount varying by source and participant.

TCRbeta CDR3 regions were amplified from genomic DNA using the immunoSEQ Assay, a bias-controlled multiplex PCR. As for how the authors treated the data: Within the assay, amplification of reference gene primers was used to estimate how many nucleated cells each sample contained. Sequence reads were collapsed and filtered to measure the absolute abundance of every unique TCRbeta CDR3 rearrangement. For each sample, productive Simpson clonality was calculated as the square root of Simpson's diversity index across productive rearrangements. As stored in TCRdb, this immuneACCESS dataset retains in-frame rearrangements with V and J assigned. A fraction of the clones does not appear; measured against another copy, unresolved V genes explain less than half of the discrepancy, and the remainder lacks a known reason. That table gives V, J and clone size, and the DNA gave D and trimming. A total of over 60,000 clones appear in this sample, more than 70% of them only once. 35% of the sample is in the top ten clones.

A note on this clone: Its antigen is not yet known. Per-base qualities were not stored, and no clone one base away is much larger.

Relative to germline, V is missing 2 bases and J is missing 8 bases, with 2 bases of the junction outside any gene match. Reading the germline V gene (reference sequence) gives CDR1 SGHNT and CDR2 YYREEE. Including the terminal cysteine and phenylalanine, the CDR3 comprises 14 residues. CDR3 DNA only is kept here, 42 bases in frame from base 1. The collaborating institutions used their own protocols to collect whole blood in K2EDTA tubes. For TCRbeta analysis, collaborators shipped samples in one of three forms: frozen whole blood, isolated PBMCs, or DNA extracted from either of those sample types. This clonotype originated in a woman older than 75 with active or convalescent COVID-19. The chain was built from TRBV5-4 and TRBJ1-6, with 9 bases matching TRBD1. The source material was peripheral blood. The encoded CDR3 is CASSFRDRDSPLHF. Read as DNA, the sequence is TGTGCCAGCAGCTTCCGGGACAGGGATTCACCCCTCCACTTT.